Presented here are 31 T cell receptor beta chains from one specimen sequenced in a study of blood T cell repertoires in COVID-19 (dated by TCRdb to between 2020 and 2021). Libraries were made using the immunoSEQ multiplex PCR assay. Here the immuneACCESS table is served through TCRdb, limited to in-frame sequences with V and J called. Missing clones are a known gap in these copies; in checked studies unresolved V genes cover under half, and the rest lacks a known reason. A total of approximately 670,000 clones appear in this sample, approximately 90% of them only once. About 0.26% of the sample is held by the ten biggest clonotypes. The sample was peripheral blood. These receptors all stem from a woman younger than 35 with acute or convalescent COVID-19.

The chain has TRBV9 and TRBJ1-2; 8 positions match TRBD1. Germline V gives CDR1 SGDLS, CDR2 YYNGEE. Unmatched junction bases numbered 12, after V lost 3 bases and J lost 8 bases. The CDR3 extends over 15 amino acids. CDR3 DNA sequence: TGTGCCAGCAGCGCCGGGACAGGTGTGCAGGGAGGCTACACCTTC. Its protein product is CASSAGTGVQGGYTF.

The chain is built from TRBV4-1 and TRBJ2-7; no firm D call. V was pared by 5 bases and J by 6 bases, with 23 bases between. Germline V gene sequence: CDR1 MGHRA, CDR2 YSYEKL. This CDR3 spans 16 amino acids. CDR3 loop: CASSFTEPPSSGEQYF. In DNA form, the CDR3 reads TGCGCCAGCAGCTTTACAGAACCTCCGTCCTCCGGCGAGCAGTACTTC.

The chain couples TRBV24-1 to TRBJ2-7; the match to TRBD1 covers 8 bases. CDR1 and CDR2 (germline): KGHDR, SFDVKD. The CDR3 loop spans 14 amino acids. The J segment lost 6 bases and the V segment lost 3 bases, leaving 6 bases of the junction unmatched. This CDR3 is CATSDVDRATEQYF. CDR3 nucleotides: TGTGCCACCAGTGATGTGGACAGGGCTACCGAGCAGTACTTC.

A single count supports this clone. This chain uses TRBV29-1 with TRBJ1-1; the D gene is possibly TRBD1 (6 bases). Germline CDR1 and CDR2: SQVTM and ANQGSEA. V was cut by 2 bases and J by 0 bases, with 7 bases left in between. The CDR3 is 13 residues long. The CDR3 region is CSVESGVNTEAFF. Written as DNA, the CDR3 is TGCAGCGTTGAATCAGGGGTGAACACTGAAGCTTTCTTT.

The chain joins TRBV7-2 to TRBJ1-1; 9 bases align to TRBD1. Germline V lookup: CDR1 SGHTA, CDR2 FQGNSA. This CDR3 contains 16 residues. V was clipped by 3 bases and J by 0 bases; unmatched bases: 5. CDR3 residues: CASSLGTGKLNTEAFF. CDR3 DNA: TGTGCCAGCAGCTTGGGGACAGGGAAATTGAACACTGAAGCTTTCTTT.

This clone was observed a handful of times. This chain joins TRBV24-1 and TRBJ1-5; possible D gene TRBD1, 6 bases. Trimming took off 10 bases at V and 3 bases at J, with 18 bases between the two ends. The CDR3 is 15 amino acids. Germline V gene data show CDR1 as KGHDR and CDR2 as SFDVKD. DNA of the CDR3: TGTGCCACAATACAGGGCCTTAAAACCAATCAGCCCCAGCATTTT. Residues: CATIQGLKTNQPQHF.

V gene TRBV29-1 combines with J gene TRBJ2-7, with 8 bases matching TRBD1. In germline, CDR1 is SQVTM, CDR2 ANQGSEA. V gave up 4 bases and J gave up 2 bases; unmatched junction bases: 4. CDR3 size: 13 residues. The CDR3 here is CSVVQGAPYEQYF. Written as DNA, the CDR3 is TGCAGCGTTGTTCAGGGGGCTCCCTACGAGCAGTACTTC.

The gene calls are TRBV9 and TRBJ1-2, with D perhaps matching TRBD1 (6 bases). Germline CDR1 reads SGDLS; CDR2 reads YYNGEE. The V end lost 4 bases, the J end lost 3 bases, and 19 bases lay between the germline ends. The CDR3 consists of 16 residues. CDR3 nucleotides: TGTGCCAGCAGCCCCCTTTCCGGGACACCCTACTATGGCTACACCTTC. Translating gives CASSPLSGTPYYGYTF.

The chain recombines TRBV3-1 (or the pseudogene TRBV3-2) with TRBJ1-2, with D uncertain. This CDR3 comprises 13 residues. The V gene's germline CDR1 is LGHDT and CDR2 YNNKEL (reference sequence). Between the trimmed V and J ends, which lost 4 bases and 3 bases, there was a span of 9 bases. Written as DNA, the CDR3 is TGTGCCAGCAGCCGATCCGAGGACTATGGCTACACCTTC. Its protein is CASSRSEDYGYTF.

J is TRBJ1-1 and V is TRBV4-2, with D tentatively TRBD1 (6 bases). The CDR3 length is 14 residues. Germline V CDR1 and CDR2: LGHNA, YNFKEQ. Trimming shortened V by 1 base and J by 5 bases, and 11 bases separated the two germline ends. The CDR3 DNA follows: TGTGCCAGCAGCCAAGCAGGGGAGGGGACTGAAGCTTTCTTT. It yields the protein CASSQAGEGTEAFF.

The chain has TRBV18 and TRBJ1-4; 7 bases line up with TRBD1. The CDR3 totals 16 residues. CDR1 is KGHSH and CDR2 is LQKENI in the germline V gene. The V segment lost 5 bases and the J segment 6 bases; nucleotides outside the gene matches: 12. The CDR3: CASSYYDRAADEKLFF. The CDR3 DNA follows: TGTGCCAGCTCATACTACGACAGGGCGGCGGATGAAAAACTGTTTTTT.

The V gene is TRBV9, the J gene TRBJ2-5, with D possibly being TRBD1 (5 bases). CDR3 length: 13 residues. Germline assignment: CDR1 SGDLS and CDR2 YYNGEE. Trimming left V 4 bases short and J 5 bases short, with 12 bases between. The CDR3 region has the DNA TGTGCCAGCAGCACAGGTCTAGGGGAGACCCAGTACTTC. This gives the protein CASSTGLGETQYF.

CDR3 amino acids: CASSWGQPTEAFF. CDR3 nucleotide sequence: TGTGCCAGCAGTTGGGGACAGCCCACTGAAGCTTTCTTT. V gene TRBV6-5 combines with J gene TRBJ1-1; 7 positions agree with TRBD1. Germline V gene sequence: CDR1 MNHEY, CDR2 SVGAGI. V was clipped by 4 bases and J by 4 bases; unmatched bases: 3. The length of the CDR3 is 13 residues.

The gene calls are TRBV9 and TRBJ2-2, with TRBD2 matching 8 bases. CDR1 SGDLS and CDR2 YYNGEE come from the germline V gene. V lost 0 bases and J lost 5; bases outside the gene matches: 6. The CDR3 loop spans 16 amino acids. The CDR3 DNA reads TGTGCCAGCAGCGTAGATTCCGGGGGGGCTACCGGGGAGCTGTTTTTT. Its translation is CASSVDSGGATGELFF. Full variable domain (outside the CDR3, taken from reference TRBV9 and TRBJ2-2): DSGVTQTPKHLITATGQRVTLRCSPRSGDLSVYWYQQSLDQGLQFLIQYYNGEERAKGNILERFSAQQFPDLHSELNLSSLELGDSALYFCASSVDSGGATGELFFGEGSRLTVL.

This sequence joins TRBV4-3 and TRBJ1-5; D is undetermined. This CDR3 is built from 15 residues. V lost 4 bases to trimming and J lost 4 bases, with 14 bases between them. Per germline, CDR1 LGHNA and CDR2 YSLEER. The CDR3 reads CASSPQHPGNQPQHF. The CDR3, as DNA: TGCGCCAGCAGCCCTCAGCACCCGGGGAATCAGCCCCAGCATTTT.

This clone was observed a single time. The sample holds other DNA sequences that translate to the same CDR3. The rearrangement links TRBV19 to TRBJ1-1; D perhaps matches TRBD1 (5 bases). Per the germline V gene, CDR1 is LNHDA and CDR2 is SQIVND (reference sequence). The CDR3 runs 14 residues. Trimming pared 3 bases from V and 2 bases from J, leaving 10 bases between. CDR3 DNA: TGTGCCAGTAGTATGGGGCAGGGAAACACTGAAGCTTTCTTT. It translates to CASSMGQGNTEAFF. The full variable domain, with the rest looked up from reference TRBV19 and TRBJ1-1, is DGGITQSPKYLFRKEGQNVTLSCEQNLNHDAMYWYRQDPGQGLRLIYYSQIVNDFQKGDIAEGYSVSREKKESFPLTVTSAQKNPTAFYLCASSMGQGNTEAFFGQGTRLTVV.

This chain connects TRBV7-9 to TRBJ2-7; unclear D gene. The length of the CDR3 is 16 residues. In germline, CDR1 is SEHNR, CDR2 FQNEAQ (reference sequence). The ends were cut back, 3 bases at V and 1 base at J, with 16 bases in the middle. CDR3 amino acids: CASSFRKEAASYEQYF. CDR3 nucleotide sequence: TGTGCCAGCAGCTTCAGAAAAGAAGCAGCGTCCTACGAGCAGTACTTC.

This chain joins TRBV9 and TRBJ2-1; perhaps TRBD1 as D (6 bases). CDR1 and CDR2 from the germline V gene are SGDLS and YYNGEE. Trimming took 4 bases from V and 6 from J, leaving 14 bases between them. This CDR3 contains 14 residues. The CDR3 nucleotides read TGTGCCAGCAGCCCACGGACAGAAGGCAATGAGCAGTTCTTC. This codes for CASSPRTEGNEQFF.

V usage is TRBV18 and J usage is TRBJ2-7, with D maybe TRBD1 (6 bases). CDR1 and CDR2 from the germline V gene are KGHSH and LQKENI. With 2 bases removed from V and 5 bases from J, the gap between germline ends came to 16 bases. The CDR3 totals 15 residues. CDR3 sequence (DNA): TGTGCCAGCTCACCAACGACAGGAACAGGAAACGAGCAGTACTTC. Its protein product is CASSPTTGTGNEQYF.

The chain combines TRBV6-6 with TRBJ1-2; maybe TRBD1 (5 bases). Germline V CDR1 and CDR2: MNHNY, SVGAGI (reference sequence). Trimming removed 6 bases at V and 0 bases at J, with 11 bases between. CDR3 length equals 14 residues. The CDR3 reads CASRDTGSNYGYTF. DNA for the CDR3: TGTGCCAGCAGGGATACAGGCTCTAACTATGGCTACACCTTC.

J is TRBJ2-1 and V is TRBV6-4; no definite D call. This CDR3 has 13 amino acids. Trimming left V 5 bases short and J 8 bases short, with 13 bases between. Germline V lookup: CDR1 MRHNA, CDR2 SNTAGT. CDR3 loop: CASSSQVQDEQFF. In DNA form, the CDR3 reads TGTGCCAGCAGTTCGCAGGTGCAAGATGAGCAGTTCTTC.

The V and J genes are TRBV5-1 and TRBJ2-3, with 8 bases lining up with TRBD2. Germline assignment: CDR1 SGHRS and CDR2 YFSETQ. Losses at the gene ends were 5 bases for V and 3 bases for J; bases not matched to a gene: 11. CDR3 length: 16 amino acids. The CDR3 DNA reads as TGCGCCAGCAGTCTATTGAGCGGGGGTGGTACAGATACGCAGTATTTT. The encoded protein is CASSLLSGGGTDTQYF.

The V gene is TRBV5-5, the J gene TRBJ2-5, with 9 bases matching TRBD1. The CDR3 totals 14 residues. The germline V gene encodes CDR1 SGHKS and CDR2 YYEKEE (reference sequence). V shed 5 bases and J 5 bases; nucleotides not matched to a gene: 7. The CDR3 sequence: CASRRSQGAETQYF. Written as DNA, the CDR3 is TGTGCCAGCAGACGCTCACAGGGGGCTGAGACCCAGTACTTC.

The V gene is TRBV19, the J gene TRBJ1-6; 10 bases align to TRBD1. J lost 9 bases, V lost 3 bases, and 8 bases had no gene match. CDR3 length: 16 amino acids. Germline V gene sequence: CDR1 LNHDA, CDR2 SQIVND (reference sequence). The chain's CDR3 is CASSIASTGGRSPLHF. CDR3 coding DNA: TGTGCCAGTAGTATCGCATCGACAGGGGGCCGTTCACCCCTCCACTTT.

V usage is TRBV6-2 or TRBV6-3 and J usage is TRBJ1-5; 8 bases line up with TRBD1. The V gene's germline CDR1 is MNHEY and CDR2 SVGEGT. CDR3 length equals 15 residues. The ends lost 6 bases at V and 2 bases at J; junction bases unmatched: 6. The CDR3 spells CASSTTGEGNQPQHF. The CDR3 DNA reads as TGTGCCAGCAGCACGACAGGGGAGGGCAATCAGCCCCAGCATTTT.

This rearrangement joins TRBV7-2 to TRBJ2-1; weak D call: TRBD2 (5 bases). Trimming removed 3 bases at V and 15 bases at J, with 15 bases between. Per the germline V gene, CDR1 is SGHTA and CDR2 is FQGNSA. This CDR3 has 12 amino acids. The CDR3 is CASSFDYRLLFF. CDR3 coding DNA: TGTGCCAGCAGCTTTGACTACCGTTTGTTGTTCTTC.

The rearrangement uses TRBV19 and TRBJ1-1; unclear D gene. CDR3 length equals 11 residues. Germline V gene data show CDR1 as LNHDA and CDR2 as SQIVND (reference sequence). Trimming took off 10 bases at V and 10 bases at J, with 16 bases between the two ends. CDR3 sequence reads: CATSLGLRAFF. The DNA of the CDR3 is TGTGCCACCTCCCTCGGGTTAAGAGCTTTCTTT.

The chain has TRBV5-1 and TRBJ1-5, with D perhaps TRBD1 (5 bases). Per the germline V gene, CDR1 is SGHRS and CDR2 is YFSETQ. This CDR3 region has 15 residues. The V end lost 0 bases, the J end lost 7 bases, and 14 bases lay between the germline ends. CDR3 sequence (DNA): TGCGCCAGCAGCTTGGCCTGGGGTTCAGGGCAGCCCCAGCATTTT. Its protein product is CASSLAWGSGQPQHF.

A single count supports this clone. The chain links TRBV11-2 to TRBJ2-7, with 7 bases lining up with TRBD2. The ends lost 4 bases at V and 0 bases at J; junction bases unmatched: 9. CDR3 length: 16 residues. CDR1 and CDR2 from the germline V gene are SGHAT and FQNNGV. The CDR3 sequence: CASSSLREGLSYEQYF. The CDR3 DNA reads TGTGCCAGCAGCTCCCTGAGGGAGGGACTCTCCTACGAGCAGTACTTC.

This sequence joins TRBV11-2 and TRBJ2-1, with TRBD2 as a possible D gene (5 bases). CDR1 is SGHAT and CDR2 is FQNNGV in the germline V gene. The CDR3 has 13 amino acids. V was cut by 6 bases and J by 0 bases, with 6 bases left in between. In DNA form, the CDR3 reads TGTGCCAGCAGGAGGGTCTCCTACAATGAGCAGTTCTTC. Translating gives CASRRVSYNEQFF.

The chain is built from TRBV11-2 and TRBJ2-3; a possible D gene is TRBD2 (5 bases). The CDR3 contains 12 residues. Germline CDR1 and CDR2: SGHAT and FQNNGV. Trimming left V 7 bases short and J 6 bases short, with 11 bases between. CDR3 DNA: TGTGCCAGCACCCGGCGGGCGGATACGCAGTATTTT. Amino acid sequence: CASTRRADTQYF.